This T cell receptor beta chain was recovered during a study of shared clonotypes between healthy human individuals. Study summary: Three plates each covered CD4 naive and memory; CD8 naive two, CD8 memory one.

This CDR3 spans 14 amino acids. V was trimmed by 7 bases and J by 3 bases, leaving 16 bases between them. Per germline, CDR1 MDHEN and CDR2 SYDVKM. Samples underwent the assay at deep level. Original methodology: There were no quality scores in the junction-only immunoSEQ sequences, so filtering differed. Produced via immunoSEQ multiplex PCR; TCRdb's table is partial and in-frame only. The DNA gave D and trimming, while V, J and clone size come from that table. The sample consists of around 2.1 million clones, 85% to 95% of them appearing once. CD45RO-negative, CCR7-positively selected cells formed the naive CD8 fraction, excluding terminally differentiated effector memory CD45RA+ cells.

This receptor was identified in a man between 18 and 29 years old in good health. Some clones in this sample may be carry-over from other donors' samples. This chain joins TRBV28 and TRBJ2-7; a weak D match, TRBD2 (7 bases). Sequenced: naive CD8+ T cells from PBMCs. CDR3 nucleotides: TGTGCCAGCACGTTGCGGGGGCATGTCTACGAGCAGTACTTC. This gives the protein CASTLRGHVYEQYF.